This T cell receptor beta chain was obtained from a study of T cell repertoires in cytomegalovirus infection. At the level of the study: Public TCR beta signatures provided an indication of both CMV infection and a matching HLA type. The study, taken as a whole, reports: CMV carriers with the relevant HLA were identified by cumulative public TCR beta family frequency.

Comment on this clonotype: Its target is unknown. A much larger clone sits a single nucleotide away, making a read error possible.

One entry per CDR3 protein results from TCRdb running MiXCR on the reads. The table lists hundreds of thousands of distinct CDR3 sequences, approximately 34% of them singletons. Germline V gene lookup returns CDR1 SGHTA and CDR2 FQGNSA. This CDR3 is built from 14 residues. V was pared by 6 bases and J by 6 bases, with 5 bases of the junction left unmatched. V gene TRBV7-2 combines with J gene TRBJ2-3; 11 nucleotides align to TRBD1. Specimen: PBMCs. This clonotype originated in a human donor in good health (CMV status not recorded). Some clones in this sample may be carry-over from other donors' samples. This CDR3 is CASRIGQGADTQYF. The CDR3 DNA reads TGTGCCAGCAGGATAGGACAGGGGGCGGATACGCAGTATTTT.